The T cell receptor beta chain described here comes from a study of blood T cell repertoires in COVID-19. Study-wide background: The samples span acute and convalescent COVID-19 from the United States, Italy and Spain. PBMCs, B-cell-depleted T cells, or T cells provided the cDNA or gDNA that made up the material.

TCRdb's copy holds only in-frame clones and misses some; the assay was immunoSEQ multiplex PCR. The sample contains around 240,000 clones, roughly nine tenths of which appear only once. In germline, CDR1 is SNHLY, CDR2 FYNNEI. Trimming stripped 10 bases from V and 4 bases from J, with 10 bases between. This CDR3 region has 11 residues. Individuals aged about 18 to 89 years were recruited from approximately 24 US areas. Participants reported their clinical history, and cohort assignment relied on those reports. The chain joins TRBV2 to TRBJ2-5, with TRBD2 as a possible D gene (6 bases). The sequence derives from a human donor in a cohort exposed to, infected with or recovered from COVID-19 (not recorded which). The donor label of this sample is uncertain. Sequencing used PBMCs or T cells enriched from blood (not recorded which). CDR3 bases: TGTGCCACCAGACTAGTAGAGACCCAGTACTTC. Its translation: CATRLVETQYF.